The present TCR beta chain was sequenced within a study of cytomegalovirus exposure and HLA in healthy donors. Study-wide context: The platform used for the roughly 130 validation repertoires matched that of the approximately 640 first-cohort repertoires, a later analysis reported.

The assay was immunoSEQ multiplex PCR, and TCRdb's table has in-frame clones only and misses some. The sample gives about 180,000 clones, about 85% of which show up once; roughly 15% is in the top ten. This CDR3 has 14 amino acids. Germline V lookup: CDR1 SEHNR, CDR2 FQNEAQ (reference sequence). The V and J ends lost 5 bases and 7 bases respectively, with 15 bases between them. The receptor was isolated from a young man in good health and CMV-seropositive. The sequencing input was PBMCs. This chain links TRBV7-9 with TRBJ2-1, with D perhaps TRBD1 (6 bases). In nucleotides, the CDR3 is TGTGCCAGCAGCCGACAGGTGGGGGATAATGAGCAGTTCTTC. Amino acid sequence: CASSRQVGDNEQFF.